Listed here are 20 T cell receptor beta chains from one sample, sequenced in a study of PD-L1 blockade in urothelial cancer. The repertoire was sequenced with immunoSEQ multiplex PCR; TCRdb's copy has only in-frame clones and lacks some. The sample holds about 90,000 clones; approximately 87% are singletons and the top ten take around 7.7%. Stated time point: peripheral blood 6 weeks after treatment start. The sample was PBMCs, taken around atezolizumab (anti-PD-L1) treatment. All receptors derive from a man in his 70s with urothelial cancer.

This clone was counted a single time. This CDR3 reads CASSSADRGETQYF. In DNA, the CDR3 is TGTGCCAGCAGCTCGGCGGACAGGGGAGAGACCCAGTACTTC. The rearrangement links TRBV5-4 to TRBJ2-5; TRBD1 agrees at 9 bases. The CDR3 consists of 14 residues. Per germline, CDR1 SGHNT and CDR2 YYREEE (reference sequence). J lost 4 bases, V lost 3 bases, and 4 bases had no gene match.

This clone was picked up a small number of times. The V call is TRBV9, the J call TRBJ2-2; D perhaps matches TRBD1 (5 bases). V lost 5 bases and J lost 4, with 18 bases in between. The CDR3 spans 16 residues. Germline V CDR1 and CDR2: SGDLS, YYNGEE. The CDR3 loop reads CASSGHGSVSTGELFF. In DNA form, the CDR3 reads TGTGCCAGCAGTGGACACGGGTCGGTTTCCACCGGGGAGCTGTTTTTT.

The chain is built from TRBV15 and TRBJ2-1; no clear D. The CDR3 is made up of 16 amino acids. Germline CDR1 is LNHNV and CDR2 is YYDKDF (reference sequence). Trimming shortened V by 3 bases and J by 4 bases, and 16 bases separated the two germline ends. The CDR3: CATSSRTGFLYNEQFF. The CDR3 DNA reads TGTGCCACCAGCAGTAGAACGGGTTTCCTTTACAATGAGCAGTTCTTC.

The J gene is TRBJ2-1, the V gene TRBV5-6; D is unresolved. This CDR3 contains 14 residues. Germline V gene data show CDR1 as SGHDT and CDR2 as YYEEEE. The germline V and J ends were trimmed by 6 bases and 2 bases, with 12 bases remaining between them. The CDR3 nucleotides are TGTGCCAGCACGAAGAGAGGTACCTACAATGAGCAGTTCTTC. It yields the protein CASTKRGTYNEQFF.

The CDR3 reads CASRGGSSSGNTIYF. CDR3 DNA: TGTGCCAGCAGAGGAGGGTCTAGCTCTGGAAACACCATATATTTT. This chain joins TRBV9 and TRBJ1-3; D unresolved. CDR3 length equals 15 residues. V was pared by 5 bases and J by 0 bases, with 12 bases between. Germline V gene lookup returns CDR1 SGDLS and CDR2 YYNGEE. Using reference TRBV9 and TRBJ1-3 for the parts outside the CDR3, the full variable domain is DSGVTQTPKHLITATGQRVTLRCSPRSGDLSVYWYQQSLDQGLQFLIQYYNGEERAKGNILERFSAQQFPDLHSELNLSSLELGDSALYFCASRGGSSSGNTIYFGEGSWLTVV.

The chain links TRBV19 to TRBJ1-2; TRBD1 is a possible D gene (5 bases). From germline, CDR1 is LNHDA and CDR2 SQIVND (reference sequence). The CDR3 length is 13 residues. V gave up 3 bases and J gave up 3 bases, with 8 bases separating them. The CDR3 region has the DNA TGTGCCAGTAGTATGACAGAACACTATGGCTACACCTTC. Its protein product is CASSMTEHYGYTF.

The chain joins TRBV5-1 to TRBJ2-5; 8 nucleotides line up with TRBD1. Trimming cost V 4 bases and J 5 bases; bases outside gene matches: 13. The CDR3 sequence is 16 residues long. Per germline, CDR1 SGHRS and CDR2 YFSETQ. CDR3 sequence reads: CASSTAPTGAGETQYF. The CDR3 nucleotides are TGCGCCAGCAGCACCGCCCCGACAGGGGCTGGGGAGACCCAGTACTTC. Drawing the rest from reference TRBV5-1 and TRBJ2-5, the complete variable domain is KAGVTQTPRYLIKTRGQQVTLSCSPISGHRSVSWYQQTPGQGLQFLFEYFSETQRNKGNFPGRFSGRQFSNSRSEMNVSTLELGDSALYLCASSTAPTGAGETQYFGPGTRLLVL.

The rearrangement joins TRBV7-9 to TRBJ2-5; D is uncertain. The germline V gene has CDR1 SEHNR and CDR2 FQNEAQ (reference sequence). Trimming stripped 5 bases from V and 1 base from J, with 14 bases between. The CDR3 runs 15 residues. CDR3 coding DNA: TGTGCCAGCAGCCGAGTGCTTCGTGCCCAAGAGACCCAGTACTTC. Translated: CASSRVLRAQETQYF.

The rearrangement joins TRBV2 to TRBJ1-3; D remains unclear. Looked up from germline, CDR1 is SNHLY and CDR2 is FYNNEI. The CDR3 spans 15 residues. V gave up 2 bases and J gave up 2 bases, with 10 bases separating them. This CDR3 reads CASSESGFAGNTIYF. The CDR3 nucleotides are TGTGCCAGCAGTGAATCGGGGTTCGCTGGAAACACCATATATTTT.

This rearrangement joins TRBV7-9 to TRBJ2-3; TRBD2 might be the D (5 bases). The germline CDR1 and CDR2 sequences are SEHNR and FQNEAQ (reference sequence). This CDR3 has 15 amino acids. V shed 5 bases and J shed 1 base, with 13 bases lying between them. CDR3 residues: CASSRDLLRTDTQYF. In DNA, the CDR3 is TGTGCCAGCAGCCGGGATCTTCTACGCACAGATACGCAGTATTTT.

The chain carries TRBV7-9 and TRBJ2-3, with a tentative D call TRBD2 (5 bases). Trimming took 5 bases from V and 3 from J, leaving 12 bases between them. Germline CDR1 SEHNR, CDR2 FQNEAQ (reference sequence). The CDR3 extends over 14 amino acids. This CDR3 is CASSPRTGTDTQYF. As DNA, the CDR3 is TGTGCCAGCAGCCCACGGACGGGAACAGATACGCAGTATTTT.

The gene calls are TRBV2 and TRBJ1-1, with TRBD1 identical over 10 bases. V dropped 8 bases and J dropped 4; count of bases not matched to a gene: 10. This CDR3 has 15 amino acids. Germline V gene sequence: CDR1 SNHLY, CDR2 FYNNEI. This chain's CDR3 is CASLLTGGAGTEAFF. Here the CDR3 DNA reads TGTGCCAGCCTTTTGACAGGGGGCGCGGGCACTGAAGCTTTCTTT.

CDR3 residues: CASHRDRGPYEQYF. CDR3 DNA: TGTGCCAGCCACCGGGACAGGGGTCCCTACGAGCAGTACTTC. The V call is TRBV6-5, the J call TRBJ2-7, with 10 bases fitting TRBD1. The V gene end was trimmed by 8 bases and the J gene end by 2 bases; junction bases not matched to a gene: 6. Per the germline V gene, CDR1 is MNHEY and CDR2 is SVGAGI. The CDR3 contains 14 residues.

The V gene is TRBV5-4, the J gene TRBJ2-5; 9 nucleotides agree with TRBD2. CDR1 is SGHNT, CDR2 YYREEE, per germline (reference sequence). J gave up 4 bases and V 0 bases, and 7 bases lay outside the gene matches. CDR3 length: 16 amino acids. The CDR3, as DNA: TGTGCCAGCAGCTTGGATGGTAGCGGGGGAGCAGAGACCCAGTACTTC. Translation gives CASSLDGSGGAETQYF.

The chain recombines TRBV5-5 with TRBJ2-5, with 8 bases aligning to TRBD2. Germline-derived CDR1 and CDR2 are SGHKS and YYEKEE (reference sequence). V shed 3 bases, J shed 5 bases, and the junction held 6 bases outside the gene matches. This CDR3 spans 14 amino acids. The CDR3 DNA is TGTGCCAGCAGCTACTGGGGCGGGGGGGAGACCCAGTACTTC. This encodes CASSYWGGGETQYF.

The V call is TRBV5-4, the J call TRBJ2-1; 15 positions agree with TRBD2. The length of the CDR3 is 16 residues. The germline CDR1 and CDR2 sequences are SGHNT and YYREEE (reference sequence). Trimming took 4 bases from V and 7 from J; bases not matched to a gene: 6. DNA for the CDR3: TGTGCCAGCAGCCTAGGACTAGCGGGAGGGAGTAATGAGCAGTTCTTC. Its translation: CASSLGLAGGSNEQFF.

The chain joins TRBV5-4 to TRBJ1-1; D call uncertain. Germline V gives CDR1 SGHNT, CDR2 YYREEE (reference sequence). The V gene lost 5 bases and the J gene lost 8 bases, with 22 bases spanning the gap. The CDR3 runs to 15 residues. CDR3 nucleotide sequence: TGTGCCAGCAGTCATCCGAATGTCCGGGGTGGCGAAGCTTTCTTT. This encodes CASSHPNVRGGEAFF.

The CDR3: CASSSGLAGAPYQETQYF. In DNA, the CDR3 is TGCGCCAGCAGCTCAGGACTAGCGGGGGCCCCGTACCAAGAGACCCAGTACTTC. This chain uses TRBV5-1 with TRBJ2-5; TRBD2 aligns across 13 bases. The V gene end was trimmed by 3 bases and the J gene end by 0 bases; junction bases not matched to a gene: 8. Germline loops: CDR1 SGHRS, CDR2 YFSETQ. The CDR3 loop spans 18 amino acids.

This clone was detected only once. The chain employs TRBV27 and TRBJ2-2, with TRBD1 matching over 7 bases. Germline CDR1 and CDR2: MNHEY and SMNVEV (reference sequence). The CDR3 contains 12 residues. V trimming: 5 bases; J trimming: 7 bases; junction bases outside the gene matches: 1. Here the CDR3 DNA reads TGTGCCAGCAGTACAGGGGACGGGGAGCTGTTTTTT. This codes for CASSTGDGELFF.

The gene calls are TRBV11-3 and TRBJ2-3; 8 bases align to TRBD2. Trimming cost V 4 bases and J 4 bases; bases outside gene matches: 7. The CDR3 loop spans 15 amino acids. The germline CDR1 and CDR2 sequences are SGHNT and YENEEA. The CDR3: CASSSSAGGADTQYF. The DNA of the CDR3 is TGTGCCAGCAGCTCCTCCGCGGGAGGCGCAGATACGCAGTATTTT. Supplemented by reference TRBV11-3 and TRBJ2-3, the full variable domain reads EAGVVQSPRYKIIEKKQPVAFWCNPISGHNTLYWYLQNLGQGPELLIRYENEEAVDDSQLPKDRFSAERLKGVDSTLKIQPAELGDSAVYLCASSSSAGGADTQYFGPGTRLTVL.